These T cell receptor beta chains were read from a single sample in a study of OX40 agonist ivuxolimab in advanced cancers. Profiled with immunoSEQ multiplex PCR; TCRdb holds only in-frame clones, not every one. The sample yields some 41,000 clones, about 85% seen once. The sample here was CD4+ or CD8+ T cells sorted from blood, taken in a trial of the OX40 agonist ivuxolimab. The receptors stem from an adult with an advanced solid tumor such as melanoma, head and neck, liver or kidney cancer. CDR3s include the opening cysteine and the closing phenylalanine or tryptophan. The D gene is left open where the match is weak. Size values are once, few and many counts, or a class for expanded clones, and some rows have none.

V: TRBV28
D: .
J: TRBJ2-2
size: .
CDR3: CASARYTGELFF
DNA: TGTGCCAGCGCGAGGTACACCGGGGAGCTGTTTTTT

V: TRBV7-3
D: .
J: TRBJ2-2
size: .
CDR3: CASSLSGGPDTGELFF
DNA: TGTGCCAGCAGCTTAAGTGGGGGTCCGGACACCGGGGAGCTGTTTTTT

V: TRBV6-1
D: .
J: TRBJ2-2
size: .
CDR3: CASRRVAANTGELFF
DNA: TGTGCCAGCAGGAGGGTAGCTGCGAACACCGGGGAGCTGTTTTTT

V: TRBV10-3
D: .
J: TRBJ1-1
size: .
CDR3: CAITLAEKNTEAFF
DNA: TGTGCCATCACCCTGGCGGAAAAGAACACTGAAGCTTTCTTT

V: TRBV5-1
D: .
J: TRBJ1-1
size: .
CDR3: CASRPPEQPGTEAFF
DNA: TGCGCCAGCCGCCCCCCGGAGCAGCCAGGCACTGAAGCTTTCTTT

V: TRBV19
D: .
J: TRBJ2-2
size: .
CDR3: CASHPATGNTGELFF
DNA: TGTGCCAGTCACCCGGCGACAGGGAACACCGGGGAGCTGTTTTTT

V: TRBV2
D: .
J: TRBJ2-7
size: .
CDR3: CASSEQGSGHF
DNA: TGTGCCAGCAGTGAACAGGGATCCGGCCACTTC

V: TRBV7-9
D: .
J: TRBJ2-4
size: .
CDR3: CASSMVDQAKNIQYF
DNA: TGTGCCAGCAGCATGGTGGACCAAGCCAAAAACATTCAGTACTTC

V: TRBV7-9
D: TRBD2
J: TRBJ2-5
size: .
CDR3: CASSPALAGGLETQYF
DNA: TGTGCCAGCAGCCCAGCATTAGCGGGGGGGCTTGAGACCCAGTACTTC

V: TRBV7-9
D: .
J: TRBJ1-3
size: once
CDR3: CASSLATGSGNTIYF
DNA: TGTGCCAGCAGCTTAGCGACCGGATCTGGAAACACCATATATTTT

V: TRBV11-1
D: .
J: TRBJ2-7
size: once
CDR3: CASSPRTDLSYEQYF
DNA: TGTGCCAGCAGCCCTCGGACAGATTTGTCCTACGAGCAGTACTTC

V: TRBV2
D: .
J: TRBJ2-7
size: .
CDR3: CASRPDQGTTYEQYF
DNA: TGTGCCAGCAGACCAGATCAGGGTACGACCTACGAGCAGTACTTC

V: TRBV6-1
D: TRBD1
J: TRBJ2-5
size: .
CDR3: CASSAGTGTQETQYF
DNA: TGTGCCAGCAGCGCCGGGACAGGGACCCAAGAGACCCAGTACTTC

V: TRBV4-2
D: TRBD1
J: TRBJ1-4
size: .
CDR3: CASSQDGQGEGEKLFF
DNA: TGTGCCAGCAGCCAAGATGGACAGGGGGAGGGTGAAAAACTGTTTTTT

V: TRBV19
D: .
J: TRBJ2-1
size: .
CDR3: CASTFLPGEGGPNEQFF
DNA: TGTGCCAGTACCTTCCTCCCGGGAGAGGGGGGCCCCAATGAGCAGTTCTTC